The 5 T cell receptor beta chains reported below all come from one sample, sequenced in a study of T cell responses to AZD1222 COVID-19 vaccine. The assay was immunoSEQ multiplex PCR, and TCRdb's table has in-frame clones only and misses some. The data show about 57,000 clones, approximately 86% seen once. Source: peripheral blood, taken on day 0 of AZD1222 vaccination. These receptors were collected from an adult in good health.

The CDR3, as DNA: TGTGCCAGCAGCCAAGATCTGTTATCCGGGAGAGACGGCTACACCTTC. Amino acids: CASSQDLLSGRDGYTF. The chain combines TRBV4-2 with TRBJ1-2; D gene unclear. The CDR3 consists of 16 residues. Trimming cost V 0 bases and J 8 bases, with 19 bases left between them. Germline assignment: CDR1 LGHNA and CDR2 YNFKEQ.

The chain combines TRBV5-1 with TRBJ2-1; 9 bases map to TRBD2. Germline values: CDR1 SGHRS, CDR2 YFSETQ. This CDR3 is 15 amino acids long. The V segment lost 5 bases and the J segment 2 bases; nucleotides outside the gene matches: 5. The CDR3 bases are TGCGCCAGCAGTACGACTAGCGGTGCCTACAATGAGCAGTTCTTC. Protein: CASSTTSGAYNEQFF.

V usage is TRBV27 and J usage is TRBJ2-1; TRBD2 matches at 13 bases. The CDR3 is made up of 19 amino acids. V dropped 6 bases and J dropped 3; count of bases not matched to a gene: 14. CDR1 is MNHEY and CDR2 is SMNVEV in the germline V gene (reference sequence). DNA for the CDR3: TGTGCCAGCAGGATCCGAGGACTAGCGGGAGTCGGAGACTACAATGAGCAGTTCTTC. This translates into CASRIRGLAGVGDYNEQFF.

On this clone: The CDR3 does not close with the conserved phenylalanine or tryptophan, likely indicating a read error. No DNA is shown, since the ends of the CDR3 on it are uncertain; the CDR3 is the one TCRdb lists. This chain uses TRBV27 with TRBJ2-6. The germline V gene encodes CDR1 MNHEY and CDR2 SMNVEV (reference sequence). The CDR3 totals 11 residues, both ends included. The CDR3 sequence: CASSLSKGLRR.

The rearrangement links TRBV6-5 to TRBJ2-7, with 8 bases lining up with TRBD2. With 6 bases clipped from V and 1 base from J, the junction kept 8 bases outside the gene matches. This CDR3 spans 15 amino acids. The germline CDR1 and CDR2 sequences are MNHEY and SVGAGI. The CDR3 sequence is CASRVSGSRSYEQYF. The CDR3 DNA reads as TGTGCCAGCAGGGTCAGCGGGAGTCGGTCCTACGAGCAGTACTTC.